Listed below are T cell receptor beta chains from one sample, sequenced in a study of T cell responses to AZD1222 COVID-19 vaccine. Produced via immunoSEQ multiplex PCR; TCRdb's table is partial and in-frame only. The sample has roughly 28,000 clones, roughly nine tenths seen once. The sequenced sample was peripheral blood, obtained on day 0 of AZD1222 vaccination. The receptors here all came from an adult in good health. Both conserved end residues are part of each CDR3. The order of the fields is D gene, clone size, V gene, J gene, CDR3 length, CDR3 protein, CDR3 DNA. A D gene is named only where the DNA matches it firmly. Clone size is stated in some rows and not others, as once, few, many or a class when expanded.

D gene: TRBD2; clone size: .; V gene: TRBV5-1; J gene: TRBJ2-2; CDR3 length: 17; CDR3 protein: CASSTGLAGVRTGELFF; CDR3 DNA: TGCGCCAGCAGCACGGGACTAGCGGGAGTCCGCACCGGGGAGCTGTTTTTT
D gene: TRBD1; clone size: .; V gene: TRBV25-1; J gene: TRBJ1-1; CDR3 length: 15; CDR3 protein: CASSGSGWAGGKAFF; CDR3 DNA: TGTGCCAGCAGTGGTTCCGGTTGGGCAGGGGGCAAGGCTTTCTTT
D gene: .; clone size: .; V gene: TRBV27; J gene: TRBJ2-7; CDR3 length: 13; CDR3 protein: CASSFILAREQYF; CDR3 DNA: TGTGCCAGCAGTTTTATCTTGGCGCGGGAGCAGTACTTC
D gene: TRBD2; clone size: .; V gene: TRBV27; J gene: TRBJ2-7; CDR3 length: 16; CDR3 protein: CASSLSLAGSPYEQYF; CDR3 DNA: TGTGCCAGCAGTTTATCACTAGCGGGATCCCCCTACGAGCAGTACTTC
D gene: .; clone size: .; V gene: TRBV7-2; J gene: TRBJ2-1; CDR3 length: 16; CDR3 protein: CASSLNGAPSYNEQFF; CDR3 DNA: TGTGCCAGCAGCTTAAACGGGGCCCCGTCCTACAATGAGCAGTTCTTC
D gene: .; clone size: .; V gene: TRBV4-1; J gene: TRBJ1-2; CDR3 length: 13; CDR3 protein: CASSQDRVGGYTF; CDR3 DNA: TGCGCCAGCAGCCAAGACAGGGTGGGGGGCTACACCTTC
D gene: .; clone size: .; V gene: TRBV1; J gene: TRBJ2-7; CDR3 length: 13; CDR3 protein: CTSSQDEGYEQYF; CDR3 DNA: TGCACCAGCAGCCAAGATGAGGGCTACGAGCAGTACTTC
D gene: TRBD1; clone size: .; V gene: TRBV7-8; J gene: TRBJ2-7; CDR3 length: 14; CDR3 protein: CASSPATGFHEQYF; CDR3 DNA: TGTGCCAGCAGCCCGGCGACAGGGTTCCACGAGCAGTACTTC
D gene: TRBD2; clone size: .; V gene: TRBV19; J gene: TRBJ2-3; CDR3 length: 14; CDR3 protein: CASSKTSGTDTQYF; CDR3 DNA: TGTGCCAGTAGTAAGACTAGCGGGACAGATACGCAGTATTTT
D gene: TRBD1; clone size: .; V gene: TRBV28; J gene: TRBJ2-7; CDR3 length: 15; CDR3 protein: CASSPRDRVSYEQYF; CDR3 DNA: TGTGCCAGCAGTCCCCGGGACAGGGTGTCCTACGAGCAGTACTTC
D gene: .; clone size: .; V gene: TRBV7-9; J gene: TRBJ2-1; CDR3 length: 16; CDR3 protein: CASRLPDRSSYNEQFF; CDR3 DNA: TGTGCCAGCAGACTCCCCGACAGGAGCTCCTACAATGAGCAGTTCTTC
D gene: .; clone size: .; V gene: TRBV3-1/TRBV3-2; J gene: TRBJ2-5; CDR3 length: 12; CDR3 protein: CASSQDVETQYF; CDR3 DNA: TGTGCCAGCAGCCAAGATGTTGAGACCCAGTACTTC
D gene: TRBD2; clone size: once; V gene: TRBV11-2; J gene: TRBJ2-1; CDR3 length: 19; CDR3 protein: CASSSGRGGLAGAVGEQFF; CDR3 DNA: TGTGCCAGCAGCTCCGGAAGGGGAGGACTAGCGGGAGCTGTGGGTGAGCAGTTCTTC
D gene: .; clone size: .; V gene: TRBV28; J gene: TRBJ1-5; CDR3 length: 14; CDR3 protein: CASNPNRSAQPQHF; CDR3 DNA: TGTGCCAGCAACCCGAACAGGAGCGCTCAGCCCCAGCATTTT
D gene: TRBD2; clone size: .; V gene: TRBV7-2; J gene: TRBJ2-7; CDR3 length: 16; CDR3 protein: CASSSKGLAGSYEQYF; CDR3 DNA: TGTGCCAGCAGCTCTAAGGGACTAGCGGGCTCCTACGAGCAGTACTTC
D gene: .; clone size: once; V gene: TRBV24-1; J gene: TRBJ1-4; CDR3 length: 13; CDR3 protein: CATSAGPGEKLFF; CDR3 DNA: TGTGCCACCAGTGCAGGGCCCGGCGAAAAACTGTTTTTT
D gene: TRBD1; clone size: .; V gene: TRBV9; J gene: TRBJ1-2; CDR3 length: 16; CDR3 protein: CASSVEGTGFPYGYTF; CDR3 DNA: TGTGCCAGCAGCGTAGAGGGGACAGGGTTTCCCTATGGCTACACCTTC
D gene: .; clone size: .; V gene: TRBV3-1/TRBV3-2; J gene: TRBJ2-7; CDR3 length: 18; CDR3 protein: CASSQGTITLAEPYEQYF; CDR3 DNA: TGTGCCAGCAGCCAAGGTACCATTACGCTAGCCGAGCCCTACGAGCAGTACTTC
D gene: TRBD1; clone size: .; V gene: TRBV5-1; J gene: TRBJ1-1; CDR3 length: 17; CDR3 protein: CASSLNLGTVMNTEAFF; CDR3 DNA: TGCGCCAGCAGCTTAAACCTCGGGACAGTCATGAACACTGAAGCTTTCTTT
D gene: .; clone size: .; V gene: TRBV5-1; J gene: TRBJ1-5; CDR3 length: 13; CDR3 protein: CASSPDSNQPQHF; CDR3 DNA: TGCGCCAGCAGCCCCGACAGTAATCAGCCCCAGCATTTT
D gene: .; clone size: few; V gene: TRBV10-3; J gene: TRBJ1-1; CDR3 length: 15; CDR3 protein: CAISDSPGSMTEAFF; CDR3 DNA: TGTGCCATCAGTGATTCGCCCGGTAGCATGACTGAAGCTTTCTTT
D gene: TRBD1; clone size: .; V gene: TRBV6-5; J gene: TRBJ1-1; CDR3 length: 15; CDR3 protein: CASSYDRGGGTEAFF; CDR3 DNA: TGTGCCAGCAGTTACGACAGGGGCGGGGGCACTGAAGCTTTCTTT
D gene: .; clone size: .; V gene: TRBV7-8; J gene: TRBJ1-1; CDR3 length: 13; CDR3 protein: CASSPALNTEAFF; CDR3 DNA: TGTGCCAGCAGCCCGGCACTGAACACTGAAGCTTTCTTT
D gene: .; clone size: .; V gene: TRBV5-1; J gene: TRBJ1-1; CDR3 length: 14; CDR3 protein: CASRGRTENTEAFF; CDR3 DNA: TGCGCCAGCAGGGGAAGGACAGAGAACACTGAAGCTTTCTTT
D gene: .; clone size: .; V gene: TRBV3-1/TRBV3-2; J gene: TRBJ1-5; CDR3 length: 12; CDR3 protein: CASSQGRGPQHF; CDR3 DNA: TGTGCCAGCAGCCAAGGCAGGGGGCCCCAGCATTTT
D gene: TRBD2; clone size: .; V gene: TRBV5-1; J gene: TRBJ2-1; CDR3 length: 17; CDR3 protein: CASSLVPSGAPPNEQFF; CDR3 DNA: TGCGCCAGCAGCTTGGTGCCTAGCGGGGCCCCTCCCAATGAGCAGTTCTTC